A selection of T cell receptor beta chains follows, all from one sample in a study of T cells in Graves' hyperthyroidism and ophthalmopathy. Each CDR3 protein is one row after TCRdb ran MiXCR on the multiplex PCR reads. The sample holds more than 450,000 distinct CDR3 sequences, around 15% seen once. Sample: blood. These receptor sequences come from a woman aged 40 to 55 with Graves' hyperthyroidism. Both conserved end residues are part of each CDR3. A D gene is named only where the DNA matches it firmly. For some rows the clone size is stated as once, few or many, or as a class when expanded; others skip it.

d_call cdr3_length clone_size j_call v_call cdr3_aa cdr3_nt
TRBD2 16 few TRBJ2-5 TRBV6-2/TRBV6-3 CASSPLDSGSNETQYF TGTGCCAGCAGTCCCCTTGATAGCGGGAGTAATGAGACCCAGTACTTC
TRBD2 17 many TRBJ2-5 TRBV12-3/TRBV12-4 CASSPGLAGGIQETQYF TGTGCCAGCAGTCCGGGACTAGCGGGAGGGATCCAAGAGACCCAGTACTTC
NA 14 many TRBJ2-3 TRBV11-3 CASSPTRGVDTQYF TGTGCCAGCAGCCCAACCCGTGGAGTAGATACGCAGTATTTT
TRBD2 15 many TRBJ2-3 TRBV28 CASRSSGGTTDTQYF TGTGCCAGCAGGTCGAGCGGGGGGACCACAGATACGCAGTATTTT
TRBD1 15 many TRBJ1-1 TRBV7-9 CASSTRQGAGTEAFF TGTGCCAGCAGCACCAGACAGGGGGCCGGCACTGAAGCTTTCTTT
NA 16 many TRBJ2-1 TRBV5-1 CASSLRKGGSYNEQFF TGCGCCAGCAGCCTGCGGAAGGGTGGCTCCTACAATGAGCAGTTCTTC
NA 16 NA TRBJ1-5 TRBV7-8 CASSFRADSAIGGQHF TGTGCCAGCAGCTTCCGCGCGGACAGCGCCATCGGAGGCCAGCATTTT
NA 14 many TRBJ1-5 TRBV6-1 CASSDGHSNQPQHF TGTGCCAGCAGTGACGGACATTCCAATCAGCCCCAGCATTTT
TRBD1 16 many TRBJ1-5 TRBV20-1 CSARDVRDRPNQPQHF TGCAGTGCTAGAGATGTAAGGGACAGGCCTAATCAGCCCCAGCATTTT
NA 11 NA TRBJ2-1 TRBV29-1 CSSDTYNEQFF TGCAGCTCTGACACCTACAATGAGCAGTTCTTC
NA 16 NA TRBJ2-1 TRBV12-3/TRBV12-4 CASSRSGTVRDNEQFF TGTGCCAGCAGTCGGTCAGGGACCGTTAGGGACAATGAGCAGTTCTTC
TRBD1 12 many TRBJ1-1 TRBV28 CASSLQGAGAFF TGTGCCAGCAGTTTACAGGGGGCGGGTGCTTTCTTT
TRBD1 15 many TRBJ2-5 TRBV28 CASSRPGQAQETQYF TGTGCCAGCAGCCGCCCGGGACAGGCACAAGAGACCCAGTACTTC
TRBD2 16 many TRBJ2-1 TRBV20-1 CSARPGLAASYNEQFF TGCAGTGCCCGACCTGGACTAGCGGCCTCCTACAATGAGCAGTTCTTC
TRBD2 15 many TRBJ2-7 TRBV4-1 CASSQVGGSSYEQYF TGCGCCAGCAGCCAAGTGGGCGGGAGCTCCTACGAGCAGTACTTC
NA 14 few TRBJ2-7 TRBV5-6 CASSLDSGDYEQYF TGTGCCAGCAGCTTGGATTCTGGGGACTACGAGCAGTACTTC
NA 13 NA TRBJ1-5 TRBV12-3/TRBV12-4 CASSLGGNKPQHF TGTGCCAGCAGTTTAGGGGGGAATAAGCCCCAGCATTTT
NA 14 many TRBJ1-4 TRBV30 CAWSRGLPGGKLFF TGTGCCTGGAGTAGGGGACTGCCAGGTGGAAAACTGTTTTTT
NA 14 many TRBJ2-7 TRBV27 CASSLYRGLSEQYF TGTGCCAGCAGTTTATATAGGGGTCTTAGTGAGCAGTACTTC
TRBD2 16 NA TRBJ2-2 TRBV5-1 CASSLAKGAGPGELFF TGCGCCAGCAGCTTGGCGAAGGGAGCGGGACCCGGGGAGCTGTTTTTT
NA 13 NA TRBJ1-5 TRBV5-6 CASSPSEGQPQHF TGTGCCAGCAGCCCCTCGGAAGGTCAGCCCCAGCATTTT
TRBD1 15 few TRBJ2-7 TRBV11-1 CASSLRQDRVVEQYF TGTGCCAGCAGCTTACGACAAGACAGGGTGGTCGAGCAGTACTTC
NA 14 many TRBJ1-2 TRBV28 CASLSNTGNYGYTF TGTGCCAGCTTGTCCAACACAGGGAACTATGGCTACACCTTC
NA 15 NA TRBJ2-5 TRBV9 CASSLGPNVQETQYF TGTGCCAGCAGCCTGGGCCCTAACGTCCAAGAGACCCAGTACTTC
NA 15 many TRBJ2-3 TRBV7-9 CASSPRIADTDTQYF TGTGCCAGCAGCCCCCGGATAGCGGACACAGATACGCAGTATTTT
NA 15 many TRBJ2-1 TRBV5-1 CASSFYGGEYNEQFF TGCGCCAGCAGCTTCTATGGCGGGGAGTACAATGAGCAGTTCTTC
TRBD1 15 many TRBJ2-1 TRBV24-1 CATSDGGQGWNEQFF TGTGCCACCAGTGATGGCGGACAGGGGTGGAATGAGCAGTTCTTC
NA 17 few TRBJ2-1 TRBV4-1 CASSRLQGTNSYNEQFF TGCGCCAGCAGCCGTCTGCAGGGGACAAATTCCTACAATGAGCAGTTCTTC
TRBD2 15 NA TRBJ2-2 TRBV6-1 CASSLTSGSSGELFF TGTGCCAGCAGCCTGACTAGCGGGAGTTCCGGGGAGCTGTTTTTT
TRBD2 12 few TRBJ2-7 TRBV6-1 CASAGGTYEQYF TGTGCCAGCGCGGGGGGTACCTACGAGCAGTACTTC
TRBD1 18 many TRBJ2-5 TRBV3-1 CASRPGTGRLNGQETQYF TGTGCCAGCAGACCCGGGACAGGGAGGTTAAATGGCCAAGAGACCCAGTACTTC
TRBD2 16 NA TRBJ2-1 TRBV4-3 CASSQEWTSGKAEQFF TGCGCCAGCAGCCAAGAATGGACTAGCGGGAAGGCGGAGCAGTTCTTC
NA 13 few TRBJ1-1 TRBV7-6 CASSVLLDTEAFF TGTGCCAGCAGCGTCCTTTTAGATACTGAAGCTTTCTTT
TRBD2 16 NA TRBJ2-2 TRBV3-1 CASSQDGTTNTGELFF TGTGCCAGCAGCCAAGACGGGACTACGAACACCGGGGAGCTGTTTTTT
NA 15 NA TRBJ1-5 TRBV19 CASSISGNSNQPQHF TGTGCCAGTAGTATAAGCGGTAACAGCAATCAGCCCCAGCATTTT
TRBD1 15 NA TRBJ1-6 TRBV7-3 CASSLDGQANSPLHF TGTGCCAGCAGCTTAGATGGACAGGCAAATTCACCCCTCCACTTT
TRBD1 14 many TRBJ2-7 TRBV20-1 CSARLDRGSNEQYF TGCAGTGCTAGACTGGACAGGGGTTCGAACGAGCAGTACTTC
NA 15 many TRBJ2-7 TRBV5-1 CASSSNTGGSYEQYF TGCGCCAGCAGCTCTAATACTGGGGGTTCCTACGAGCAGTACTTC
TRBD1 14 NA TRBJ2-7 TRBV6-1 CASSRGDRAYEQYF TGTGCCAGCAGCAGAGGGGACAGGGCCTACGAGCAGTACTTC
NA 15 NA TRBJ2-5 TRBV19 CASSPGALYQETQYF TGTGCCAGTAGCCCGGGGGCCTTGTATCAAGAGACCCAGTACTTC
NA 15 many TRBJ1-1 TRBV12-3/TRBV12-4 CASNPTGTRGTEAFF TGTGCCAGCAATCCTACAGGGACACGCGGGACTGAAGCTTTCTTT
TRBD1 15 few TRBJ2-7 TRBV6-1 CASNLVWTGTYEQYF TGTGCCAGCAACCTCGTGTGGACAGGAACCTACGAGCAGTACTTC
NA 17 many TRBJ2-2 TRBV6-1 CASSEQGLAGNTGELFF TGTGCCAGCAGTGAACAGGGACTGGCGGGGAACACCGGGGAGCTGTTTTTT
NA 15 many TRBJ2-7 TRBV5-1 CASSLVDSLNYEQYF TGCGCCAGCAGCTTGGTGGACAGCCTCAATTACGAGCAGTACTTC
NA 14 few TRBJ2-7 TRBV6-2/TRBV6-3 CASRARTRLYEQYF TGTGCCAGCAGGGCACGGACCCGCCTGTACGAGCAGTACTTC
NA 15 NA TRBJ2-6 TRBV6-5 CASSYSQSGANVLTF TGTGCCAGCAGTTACTCCCAATCTGGGGCCAACGTCCTGACTTTC
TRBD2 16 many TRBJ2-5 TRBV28 CASSPLETSGQETQYF TGTGCCAGCAGTCCCCTCGAGACTAGCGGCCAAGAGACCCAGTACTTC
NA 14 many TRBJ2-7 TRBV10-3 CAIRPTALLGEQYF TGTGCCATCAGACCGACAGCGCTCTTGGGCGAGCAGTACTTC
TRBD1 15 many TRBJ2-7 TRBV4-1 CASSQAGTGGNEQYF TGCGCCAGCAGCCAAGCCGGGACAGGGGGCAACGAGCAGTACTTC
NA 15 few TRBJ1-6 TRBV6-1 CATRAGRAGDSPLHF TGTGCCACCCGGGCGGGGAGGGCGGGGGATTCACCCCTCCACTTT
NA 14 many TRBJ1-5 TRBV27 CASSLTGINQPQHF TGTGCCAGCAGTTTAACAGGAATCAATCAGCCCCAGCATTTT
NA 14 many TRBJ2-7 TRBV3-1 CASSHLGRPYEQYF TGTGCCAGCAGCCATTTAGGACGCCCCTACGAGCAGTACTTC
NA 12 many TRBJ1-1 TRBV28 CASKSPNTEAFF TGTGCCAGCAAATCCCCGAACACTGAAGCTTTCTTT